The sequence of this T cell receptor beta chain was determined in a study of cytomegalovirus exposure and HLA in healthy donors. The method was immunoSEQ multiplex PCR; TCRdb's version includes in-frame clones alone and lacks a portion of them. The sample has 150,000 to 200,000 clones, approximately 88% seen once. This CDR3 has 12 residues. The germline V gene encodes CDR1 SNHLY and CDR2 FYNNEI. V lost 6 bases and J lost 8; bases outside the gene matches: 4. The sequence was obtained from a man between 18 and 35 years old in good health and CMV-seropositive. The chain joins TRBV2 to TRBJ1-2; 9 bases agree with TRBD1. Sequences were obtained from PBMCs. CDR3 nucleotides: TGTGCCAGCAGGACAGGGGGGGGAGGCTACACCTTC. Translated: CASRTGGGGYTF.